What follows is one T cell receptor beta chain and its context. What it binds is not known. Sequenced by immunoSEQ multiplex PCR; TCRdb stores in-frame clones only, minus some. This sample carries some 95,000 clones, almost 70% of them seen once, and the ten largest clones take about half. This sample is drawn from a study of shared clonotypes between healthy human individuals. Study as a whole: CD4 naive and CD4 memory each took three plates per donor, while CD8 naive took two and CD8 memory one. Whole-study results and caveats: Clonotype sharing across donors was expected to vary with sequencing depth.

Trimming pared 3 bases from V and 1 base from J, leaving 10 bases between. Germline CDR1 reads SGHAT; CDR2 reads FQNNGV. This CDR3 has 14 amino acids. The sequencing input was memory CD8+ T cells sorted from blood. The subset was: CD45RO+ cells pooled with CCR7-negative TemRA cells. The sequence was obtained from a man younger than 45 in good health. V is TRBV11-2 and J is TRBJ2-7; perhaps D is TRBD1 or TRBD2 (5 bases each). The CDR3 region is CASSFGGRSYEQYF. CDR3 DNA sequence: TGTGCCAGCAGCTTTGGGGGACGGTCCTACGAGCAGTACTTC.